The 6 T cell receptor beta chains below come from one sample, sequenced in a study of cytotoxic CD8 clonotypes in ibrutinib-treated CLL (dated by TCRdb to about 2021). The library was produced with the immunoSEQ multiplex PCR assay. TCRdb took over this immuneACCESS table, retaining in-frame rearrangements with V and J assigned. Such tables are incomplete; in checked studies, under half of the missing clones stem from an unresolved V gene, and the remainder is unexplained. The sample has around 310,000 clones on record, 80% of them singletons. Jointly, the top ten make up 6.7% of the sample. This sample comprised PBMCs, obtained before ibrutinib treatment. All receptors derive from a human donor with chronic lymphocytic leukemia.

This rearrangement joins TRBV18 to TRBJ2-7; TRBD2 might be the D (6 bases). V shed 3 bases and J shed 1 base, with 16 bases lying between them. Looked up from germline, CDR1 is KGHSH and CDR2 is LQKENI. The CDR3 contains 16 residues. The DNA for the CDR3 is TGTGCCAGCTCACCTCCTGGAGGCGGGGTTTCCTACGAGCAGTACTTC. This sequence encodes CASSPPGGGVSYEQYF. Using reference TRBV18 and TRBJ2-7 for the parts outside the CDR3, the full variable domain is NAGVMQNPRHLVRRRGQEARLRCSPMKGHSHVYWYRQLPEEGLKFMVYLQKENIIDESGMPKERFSAEFPKEGPSILRIQQVVRGDSAAYFCASSPPGGGVSYEQYFGPGTRLTVT.

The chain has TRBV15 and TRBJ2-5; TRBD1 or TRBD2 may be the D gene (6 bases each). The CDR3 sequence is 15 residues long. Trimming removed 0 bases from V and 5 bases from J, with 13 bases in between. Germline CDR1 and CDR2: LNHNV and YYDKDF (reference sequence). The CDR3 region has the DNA TGTGCCACCAGCAGAGATGGGGGCCGGGAGGAGACCCAGTACTTC. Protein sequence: CATSRDGGREETQYF.

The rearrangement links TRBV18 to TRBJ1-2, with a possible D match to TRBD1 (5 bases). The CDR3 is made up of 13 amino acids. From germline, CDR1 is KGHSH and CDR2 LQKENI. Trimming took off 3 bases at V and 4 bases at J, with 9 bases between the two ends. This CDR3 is CASSPGVAYGYTF. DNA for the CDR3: TGTGCCAGCTCACCGGGGGTTGCCTATGGCTACACCTTC.

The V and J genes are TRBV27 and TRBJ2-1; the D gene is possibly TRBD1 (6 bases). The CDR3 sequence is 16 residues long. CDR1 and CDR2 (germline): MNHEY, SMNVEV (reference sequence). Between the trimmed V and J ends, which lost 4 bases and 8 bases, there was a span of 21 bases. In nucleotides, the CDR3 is TGTGCCAGCAGTTCCCTCCGAACAGGGACGTGGGATGAGCAGTTCTTC. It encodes CASSSLRTGTWDEQFF.

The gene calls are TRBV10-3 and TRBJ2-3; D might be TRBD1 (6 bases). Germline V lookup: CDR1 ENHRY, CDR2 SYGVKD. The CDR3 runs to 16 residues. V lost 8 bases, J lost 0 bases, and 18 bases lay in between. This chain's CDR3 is CAIGGWTATSTDTQYF. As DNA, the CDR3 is TGTGCCATCGGTGGGTGGACAGCCACTAGCACAGATACGCAGTATTTT.

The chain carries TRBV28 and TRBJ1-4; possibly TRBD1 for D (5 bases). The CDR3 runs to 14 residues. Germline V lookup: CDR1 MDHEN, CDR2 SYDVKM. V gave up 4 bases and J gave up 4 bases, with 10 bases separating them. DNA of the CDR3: TGTGCCAGCAGTTCGCAGGGATTTAATGAAAAACTGTTTTTT. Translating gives CASSSQGFNEKLFF.